This T cell receptor (beta chain) was sequenced in a study of blood T cell repertoires in COVID-19. Only in-frame clones appear in the TCRdb table, and some are missing; sequencing was by immunoSEQ multiplex PCR. The top ten hold about 14% of the sample, which has some 250,000 clones, 80% to 90% seen once. Trimming pared 0 bases from V and 4 bases from J, leaving 9 bases between. The CDR3 sequence is 14 residues long. Germline CDR1 reads MNHEY; CDR2 reads SVGAGI. The receptor was derived from a man aged 18 to 29 who had recovered from COVID-19. The chain links TRBV6-5 to TRBJ1-2; D is possibly TRBD1 (5 bases). The sequencing sample was made of PBMCs or T cells enriched from blood (not recorded which). CDR3 sequence: CASSYSQQGYGYTF. The CDR3 bases are TGTGCCAGCAGTTACTCCCAGCAGGGCTATGGCTACACCTTC.